One sample yielded the 7 T cell receptor beta chains listed below, sequenced in a study of regulatory T cells in long-lasting Graves disease. TCR beta libraries were built with iRepertoire HTBI primers and Arm-PCR of CDR3 regions. From the multiplex PCR reads, TCRdb called clonotypes with MiXCR, one entry per CDR3 protein. The table lists about 500,000 distinct CDR3 sequences, 9.5% to 15% of them singletons. Described time point: newly diagnosed GD, antithyroid drugs for less than 3 months. Construction of the TCR library relied on RNA isolated from PBMCs. This sample also appeared in a second study, on T cells in Graves' hyperthyroidism and ophthalmopathy.

This sample comprised peripheral blood mononuclear cells (PBMCs), obtained at new diagnosis, from a patient treated with antithyroid drugs. The receptors come from a woman aged 25 to 39 with Graves disease.

This clonotype has just a few counts. The CDR3 DNA is TGTGCCAGCATGGGCCCAGGGCCCACAGATACGCAGTATTTT. Its translation: CASMGPGPTDTQYF. The gene calls are TRBV9 and TRBJ2-3, with a possible D match to TRBD1 (5 bases). Per germline, CDR1 SGDLS and CDR2 YYNGEE. V dropped 6 bases and J dropped 2 bases, with 13 bases sitting between them. This CDR3 has 14 amino acids.

This clonotype was recorded many times. The chain employs TRBV11-2 and TRBJ2-1, with a possible D match to TRBD2 (5 bases). V lost 1 base, J lost 7 bases, and 8 bases lay in between. The CDR3 has 13 residues. The germline gives CDR1 SGHAT, CDR2 FQNNGV. The CDR3 DNA sequence: TGTGCCAGCAGCTTAGGAGGGTGGAATGAGCAGTTCTTC. Translating gives CASSLGGWNEQFF.

This clonotype has ten or more counts. The genes are TRBV20-1 and TRBJ2-3; 9 positions agree with TRBD2. Germline trimming cut 7 bases from V and 6 bases from J; bases unmatched to any gene: 2. Germline assignment: CDR1 DFQATT and CDR2 SNEGSKA (reference sequence). The CDR3 is 11 amino acids. The CDR3 loop is CSGLAGDTQYF. Written as DNA, the CDR3 is TGCAGTGGCCTAGCGGGGGATACGCAGTATTTT.

This clonotype was seen at least ten times. The chain uses TRBV30 and TRBJ1-2; TRBD1 aligns across 9 bases. Germline CDR1 GTSNPN, CDR2 SVGIG (reference sequence). The CDR3 is 15 residues long. V shed 5 bases, J shed 5 bases, and the junction held 12 bases outside the gene matches. CDR3 nucleotides: TGTGCCTGGGAGCCGGGACAGGGCGGTCGGTATGGCTACACCTTC. Protein: CAWEPGQGGRYGYTF.

This chain links TRBV7-2 with TRBJ2-1; TRBD1 matches at 9 bases. This CDR3 contains 18 residues. V lost 0 bases, J lost 5 bases, and 11 bases stayed unmatched. CDR1 and CDR2 from the germline V gene are SGHTA and FQGNSA. For the CDR3, the DNA is TGTGCCAGCAGCTTAGCGTTTTTTTTCGGGACAGGGAACAATGAGCAGTTCTTC. This codes for CASSLAFFFGTGNNEQFF.

This clonotype was seen a handful of times. The V call is TRBV20-1, the J call TRBJ2-7, with 9 bases that match TRBD2. V gave up 5 bases and J gave up 5 bases; unmatched junction bases: 13. The CDR3 has 15 amino acids. Germline V CDR1 and CDR2: DFQATT, SNEGSKA (reference sequence). The CDR3 is CSARHAGGEVNEQYF. DNA for the CDR3: TGCAGTGCTCGACATGCGGGGGGGGAGGTGAACGAGCAGTACTTC.

This clonotype was counted ten times or more. The chain recombines TRBV24-1 with TRBJ1-1; D possibly corresponds to TRBD1 (5 bases). CDR3 length: 13 amino acids. Germline V gene sequence: CDR1 KGHDR, CDR2 SFDVKD. V lost 4 bases, J lost 5 bases, and 10 bases lay in between. In DNA, the CDR3 is TGTGCCACCAGTGACCCGGGGGGAACTGAAGCTTTCTTT. Translating it yields CATSDPGGTEAFF.